One sample yielded the 27 T cell receptor beta chains listed below, sequenced in a study of T cell repertoires in breast cancer. Unpaired genes were suppressed by blocking oligonucleotides during a second nested PCR. TCRdb independently ran MiXCR on the emulsion pairing reads; one entry per CDR3 protein. The data show about 570 distinct CDR3 sequences, 51% seen once. Paired alpha-beta TCRs of CD8+ T cells were analyzed by expanded emulsion RT-PCR. The sequencing input was CD8+ T cells. The receptors stem from a pool of human donors with breast cancer or a healthy control (not recorded which).

The chain uses TRBV4-2 and TRBJ2-3, with 10 bases fitting TRBD2. Germline V gene data show CDR1 as LGHNA and CDR2 as YNFKEQ. CDR3 length: 19 amino acids. V shed 2 bases and J 2 bases; nucleotides not matched to a gene: 13. CDR3 sequence (DNA): TGTGCCAGCAGCCAAAAATTAGTTGGAGCGGGAGGGGTCACAGATACGCAGTATTTT. Translation: CASSQKLVGAGGVTDTQYF.

This chain joins TRBV7-3 and TRBJ2-1, with TRBD2 matching 8 bases. The CDR3 contains 14 residues. The germline gives CDR1 SGHTA, CDR2 FQGTGA. Trimming at V came to 5 bases and at J to 4 bases, leaving 4 bases not matched to a gene. CDR3 sequence reads: CASSAGLEYNEQFF. In DNA, the CDR3 is TGTGCCAGCAGCGCGGGACTAGAATACAATGAGCAGTTCTTC.

Worth noting for this clonotype: Mismatch with germline at one junction end may stem from a read error. V and J are TRBV7-9 and TRBJ2-2; no firm D call. Germline V gene lookup returns CDR1 SEHNR and CDR2 FQNEAQ (reference sequence). The CDR3 totals 14 residues. Here the CDR3 reads CASSPRASAGELFF. The DNA for the CDR3 is TGCGCCAGTAGCCCACGGGCGAGCGCCGGGGAGCTGTTTTTT.

The genes are TRBV7-6 and TRBJ2-1; D possibly corresponds to TRBD2 (6 bases). The CDR3 covers 14 residues. Trimming stripped 5 bases from V and 10 bases from J, with 18 bases between. Germline loops: CDR1 SGHVS, CDR2 FNYEAQ. CDR3 nucleotides: TGTGCCAGCAGCGCGGAGGGCCAGCGTGAGGAGCAGTTCTTC. Protein sequence: CASSAEGQREEQFF.

Turning to this clonotype: Germline is not matched at one junction end, which may reflect a read error. V gene TRBV28 combines with J gene TRBJ1-5; TRBD1 agrees at 7 bases. Germline assignment: CDR1 MDHEN and CDR2 SYDVKM. The CDR3 contains 15 residues. CDR3 sequence (DNA): TGTGCCAGTAGTTCGAGACAGGGAAGCAATCAGCCCCAGCATTTT. Amino acids: CASSSRQGSNQPQHF.

This rearrangement joins TRBV7-2 to TRBJ1-5, with D perhaps TRBD1 (5 bases). Per germline, CDR1 SGHTA and CDR2 FQGNSA. The ends were cut back, 1 base at V and 0 bases at J, with 7 bases in the middle. The CDR3 totals 15 residues. CDR3 sequence (DNA): TGTGCCAGCAGCTTAGTGGGGGGTAGCAATCAGCCCCAGCATTTT. This sequence encodes CASSLVGGSNQPQHF.

A remark on this clonotype: A much larger clonotype is one base distant, so this may be a read error. The CDR3 nucleotides are TGTGCCAGCAGCCAAGACAAGGCGGGGAATTCACCCCTCCACTTT. The encoded protein is CASSQDKAGNSPLHF. The chain employs TRBV7-2 and TRBJ1-6; D is uncertain. This CDR3 has 15 residues. Germline V CDR1 and CDR2: SGHTA, FQGNSA. V was trimmed by 5 bases and J by 7 bases, leaving 15 bases between them.

This clonotype was detected a few times. This CDR3 is missing its conserved last phenylalanine or tryptophan, likely due to a read error. The limits of the CDR3 on the DNA are not certain, so only TCRdb's listed CDR3 is given. This chain joins TRBV7-9 and TRBJ2-2. CDR1 is SEHNR, CDR2 FQNEAQ, per germline (reference sequence). The CDR3 numbers 14 amino acids, ends counted. The CDR3 protein is CASSPRANTGERVV.

The gene calls are TRBV7-3 and TRBJ2-1; weak D call: TRBD2 (7 bases). CDR3 length: 17 residues. CDR1 and CDR2 (germline): SGHTA, FQGTGA. V dropped 1 base and J dropped 0 bases, with 13 bases sitting between them. CDR3 sequence: CASSLNGGRSSYNEQFF. The CDR3 DNA is TGTGCCAGCAGCTTAAACGGGGGGCGTAGCTCCTACAATGAGCAGTTCTTC.

This clonotype was picked up one time. The germline gene is not matched at one end of the junction; a read error may be the cause. The chain recombines TRBV5-3 with TRBJ2-1; D possibly corresponds to TRBD2 (7 bases). TRBV5-3 is reported as an ORF; its role is uncertain. This CDR3 region has 12 residues. This CDR3 is CASSCGGDKVFF. The CDR3 DNA sequence: TGTGCCAGCAGCTGTGGGGGGGACAAGGTGTTCTTC.

Turning to this clonotype: One junction end does not reproduce the germline sequence, and a read error may be involved. The chain carries TRBV7-2 and TRBJ1-6; D is uncertain. Germline assignment: CDR1 SGHTA and CDR2 FQGNSA. The CDR3 contains 13 residues. The CDR3 DNA reads TGCGCCAGCAGCTCAGAGGTATATTCACCCCTCCACTTT. Its translation: CASSSEVYSPLHF.

This clonotype was detected a few times. No conserved phenylalanine or tryptophan is present at the end of the CDR3, so a read error is the likely explanation. Because the CDR3's place on the DNA is in doubt, the DNA is left out and the CDR3 is given as listed by TCRdb. The V gene is TRBV7-3, the J gene TRBJ1-2; TRBD1 was called by the table and not checked on the DNA. Germline values: CDR1 SGHTA, CDR2 FQGTGA. The CDR3 region is 13 residues in length, termini included. CDR3: CASSLNGGYGDTG.

For this clonotype: The junction does not match germline at one end; this may be a read error. This chain uses TRBV6-6 with TRBJ2-1; 8 bases fit TRBD2. The V gene's germline CDR1 is MNHNY and CDR2 SVGAGI (reference sequence). This CDR3 is built from 14 residues. CDR3 nucleotide sequence: TGTGCCAGCAACGGGAGGGCCCTTAACACTGAGCATTTCTTC. It is translated as CASNGRALNTEHFF.

This chain links TRBV7-3 with TRBJ2-1; 11 positions match TRBD2. J was trimmed by 2 bases and V by 6 bases; bases with no gene match: 3. Looked up from germline, CDR1 is SGHTA and CDR2 is FQGTGA. This CDR3 is 15 amino acids long. CDR3 amino acids: CASSSTSGAYNEQFF. The CDR3 DNA sequence: TGTGCCAGCAGTTCGACTAGCGGGGCCTACAATGAGCAGTTCTTC.

This sequence joins TRBV6-1 and TRBJ2-1, with 8 bases aligning to TRBD2. V trimming: 7 bases; J trimming: 14 bases; junction bases outside the gene matches: 16. The CDR3 is 14 residues long. Germline assignment: CDR1 MNHNS and CDR2 SASEGT. The CDR3 region has the DNA TGTGCCAGCAACGGGAGGGAAATTAACAAGGAGAAGTTCTTC. Translating it yields CASNGREINKEKFF.

The chain recombines TRBV7-2 with TRBJ2-7; D is ambiguous. Trimming pared 6 bases from V and 6 bases from J, leaving 15 bases between. Germline V CDR1 and CDR2: SGHTA, FQGNSA. The CDR3 length is 13 residues. CDR3 sequence (DNA): TGTGCCAGCAGGCGGCGACCCCTCCGCGAGCAGTACTTC. Encoded protein: CASRRRPLREQYF.

The chain couples TRBV7-3 to TRBJ1-2, with a possible D match to TRBD1 (6 bases). Trimming pared 6 bases from V and 6 bases from J, leaving 14 bases between. The CDR3 consists of 13 residues. Germline loops: CDR1 SGHTA, CDR2 FQGTGA. CDR3 in amino acids: CASRGKGGDGYTF. CDR3 in DNA: TGTGCCAGCAGAGGAAAAGGGGGAGATGGCTACACCTTC. Filled out from reference TRBV7-3 and TRBJ1-2, the complete variable domain reads GAGVSQTPSNKVTEKGKYVELRCDPISGHTALYWYRQSLGQGPEFLIYFQGTGAADDSGLPNDRFFAVRPEGSVSTLKIQRTERGDSAVYLCASRGKGGDGYTFGSGTRLTVV.

This clonotype was counted a few times. The V gene is TRBV7-3, the J gene TRBJ2-1, with 8 bases matching TRBD2. The junction had 7 bases not matched to a gene; V was cut back by 3 bases and J by 9 bases. Germline V CDR1 and CDR2: SGHTA, FQGTGA. The CDR3 contains 14 residues. Here the CDR3 reads CASSFGAGVGEQFF. Written as DNA, the CDR3 is TGTGCCAGCAGCTTTGGAGCGGGAGTAGGTGAGCAGTTCTTC.

This chain links TRBV7-9 with TRBJ2-7; 7 nucleotides align to TRBD1. CDR1 is SEHNR, CDR2 FQNEAQ, per germline (reference sequence). CDR3 length: 14 residues. Trimming removed 0 bases from V and 5 bases from J; junction bases left unmatched: 4. The DNA for the CDR3 is TGTGCCAGCAGCTTAGCCTGGGACAGCGACGAGCAGTACTTC. Translation gives CASSLAWDSDEQYF.

Points on this clonotype: At one of its ends the junction is not consistent with the germline gene, which may arise from a read error. The gene calls are TRBV7-9 and TRBJ2-2; D is undetermined. This CDR3 has 14 residues. CDR1 and CDR2 (germline): SEHNR, FQNEAQ (reference sequence). The chain's CDR3 is CSSIPRANTVELFF. For the CDR3, the DNA is TGTTCCAGCATCCCACGGGCGAACACCGTGGAGCTTTTTTTT.

Many counts were recorded for this clonotype. The chain links TRBV27 to TRBJ2-7; 13 bases are a match to TRBD2. V lost 5 bases to trimming and J lost 3 bases; unmatched junction nucleotides: 4. The CDR3 is 15 amino acids. The germline gives CDR1 MNHEY, CDR2 SMNVEV (reference sequence). CDR3 sequence (DNA): TGTGCCAGCAGTCAGGGACTAGCGGGGAGCTACGAGCAGTACTTC. Encoded protein: CASSQGLAGSYEQYF.

This clonotype was picked up a small number of times. This likely comes from a read error, as the CDR3 has no conserved phenylalanine or tryptophan at its end. Written as DNA, the CDR3 is TGTGCCAGCAGTGACACAGGTGGCCCCTACGAGCAGTACCTC. Protein product: CASSDTGGPYEQYL. This sequence joins TRBV6-1 and TRBJ2-7, with D possibly matching TRBD1 (5 bases). Trimming stripped 3 bases from V and 2 bases from J, with 11 bases between. The CDR3 covers 14 residues. Germline loops: CDR1 MNHNS, CDR2 SASEGT.

V and J are TRBV7-3 and TRBJ2-1; 12 positions match TRBD2. CDR1 is SGHTA and CDR2 is FQGTGA in the germline V gene. The trim removed 3 bases at V and 9 bases at J, leaving 6 bases unmatched. This CDR3 is 15 amino acids long. The CDR3 sequence: CASSFTSGGLGEQFF. CDR3 coding DNA: TGTGCCAGCAGCTTTACTAGCGGGGGGCTGGGTGAGCAGTTCTTC. Based on the CDR3 plus reference TRBV7-3 and TRBJ2-1, the full variable domain is GAGVSQTPSNKVTEKGKYVELRCDPISGHTALYWYRQSLGQGPEFLIYFQGTGAADDSGLPNDRFFAVRPEGSVSTLKIQRTERGDSAVYLCASSFTSGGLGEQFFGPGTRLTVL.

This clonotype was seen only a few times. The chain combines TRBV28 with TRBJ2-1; possibly TRBD1 for D (6 bases). The length of the CDR3 is 14 residues. Germline CDR1 and CDR2: MDHEN and SYDVKM. The germline V and J ends were trimmed by 8 bases and 13 bases, with 24 bases remaining between them. The CDR3 loop reads CASGQSLLKVKQFF. The CDR3 coding sequence is TGTGCCAGCGGACAGAGCCTGCTCAAGGTAAAACAGTTCTTC.

For this clonotype: This CDR3 is missing its conserved last phenylalanine or tryptophan, likely due to a read error. The DNA is left out, because the CDR3 cannot be placed on it with certainty; the CDR3 is given as TCRdb lists it. The chain carries TRBV7-9 and TRBJ2-2. CDR1 is SEHNR, CDR2 FQNEAQ, per germline (reference sequence). The CDR3 is 14 amino acids long, termini counted. Here the CDR3 reads CASSPRANTGELGL.

This chain connects TRBV7-2 to TRBJ2-7; tentatively, D is TRBD2 (5 bases). This CDR3 is built from 13 residues. Deletions cut 1 base from V and 5 bases from J, with 9 bases between. Looked up from germline, CDR1 is SGHTA and CDR2 is FQGNSA. The CDR3 DNA reads as TGTACCAGCAGCTTAGTAGCGTCCCACGAGCAGTACTTC. This translates into CTSSLVASHEQYF.

This clonotype appeared a few times. The gene calls are TRBV7-2 and TRBJ1-3; a possible D gene is TRBD1 (6 bases). The CDR3 totals 14 residues. Germline-derived CDR1 and CDR2 are SGHTA and FQGNSA. Trimming removed 6 bases at V and 0 bases at J, with 9 bases between. The CDR3 DNA is TGTGCCAGCAGGTCGACAGGCTCTGGAAACACCATATATTTT. Its translation: CASRSTGSGNTIYF.